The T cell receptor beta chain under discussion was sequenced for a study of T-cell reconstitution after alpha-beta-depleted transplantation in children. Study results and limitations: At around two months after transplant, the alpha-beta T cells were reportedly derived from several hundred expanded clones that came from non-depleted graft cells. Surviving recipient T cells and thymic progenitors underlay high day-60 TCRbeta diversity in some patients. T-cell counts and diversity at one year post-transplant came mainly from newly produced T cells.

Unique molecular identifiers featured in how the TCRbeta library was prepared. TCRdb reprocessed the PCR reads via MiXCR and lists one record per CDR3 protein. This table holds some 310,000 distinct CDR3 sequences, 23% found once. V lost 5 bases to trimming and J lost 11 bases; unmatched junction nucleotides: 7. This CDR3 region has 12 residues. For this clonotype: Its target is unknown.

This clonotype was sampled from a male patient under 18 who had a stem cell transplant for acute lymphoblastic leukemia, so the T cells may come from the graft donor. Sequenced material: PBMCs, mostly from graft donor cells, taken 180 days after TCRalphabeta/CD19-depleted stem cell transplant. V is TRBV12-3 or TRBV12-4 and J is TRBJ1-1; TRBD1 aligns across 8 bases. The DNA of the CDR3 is TGTGCCAGCAGTCCGCGGACAGGGTACGCTTTCTTT. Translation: CASSPRTGYAFF.